This T cell receptor (beta chain) derives from a study of cytomegalovirus exposure and HLA in healthy donors. The PCR employed 60 Vbeta primers together with 13 Jbeta primers. Clones were read by immunoSEQ multiplex PCR, and TCRdb kept only the in-frame ones, dropping some. The data contain 90,000 to 100,000 clones, under 70% of them singletons. For this clone: No antigen is known for it.

V lost 2 bases to trimming and J lost 3 bases, with 7 bases between them. The CDR3 spans 13 residues. Per germline, CDR1 PRHDT and CDR2 FYEKMQ (reference sequence). Points from the study as a whole: In an earlier analysis, in about 530 donors, most V segments appeared productive either ~90% or ~30% of the time. Based on reports, TCR beta sequences accurately predicted HLA-A and HLA-B alleles for most subjects.

The rearrangement uses TRBV13 and TRBJ2-5; D not certain. Sequencing was carried out using PBMCs. The sequence derives from a man in his fifties or sixties in good health and CMV-seronegative. CDR3 amino acids: CASSLLPEETQYF. The CDR3 DNA reads as TGTGCCAGCAGCTTATTACCGGAAGAGACCCAGTACTTC. The full variable domain, in which reference TRBV13 and TRBJ2-5 provide the parts outside the CDR3, is AAGVIQSPRHLIKEKRETATLKCYPIPRHDTVYWYQQGPGQDPQFLISFYEKMQSDKGSIPDRFSAQQFSDYHSELNMSSLELGDSALYFCASSLLPEETQYFGPGTRLLVL.